A single sample gave rise to the 31 T cell receptor beta chains below, sequenced in a study of early T cells in non-severe SARS-CoV-2 infection (dated by TCRdb to about 2021). The library came from 5' RACE. TCRdb names NextSeq 500 as the instrument used. TCRdb's own reprocessing of the public reads used fastp at Q25 and MiXCR and kept productive beta chains. Each CDR3 protein gets just one entry, which takes the most common genes and DNA from the rows behind it. The sample yields about 80,000 distinct CDR3 sequences; more than 10% were counted once. Of the sample, roughly 3.6% falls within the top ten clones. Sequenced material: whole blood. These receptors were taken from an adult who was a healthcare worker with PCR-confirmed SARS-CoV-2 infection or an uninfected control (not recorded which).

The chain employs TRBV29-1 and TRBJ1-1, with D hard to call. The CDR3 is made up of 14 amino acids. V lost 2 bases and J lost 1, with 11 bases in between. Per the germline V gene, CDR1 is SQVTM and CDR2 is ANQGSEA. The CDR3 spells CSVEYSARNTEAFF. The CDR3 bases are TGCAGCGTTGAATACTCGGCGAGGAACACTGAAGCTTTCTTT.

CDR3 sequence reads: CASSIPAFGANTEAFF. The CDR3 DNA sequence: TGTGCCAGCAGCATCCCTGCGTTTGGGGCGAACACTGAAGCTTTCTTT. The chain links TRBV5-4 to TRBJ1-1; the D gene is possibly TRBD1 (5 bases). The CDR3 covers 16 residues. The V and J ends lost 4 bases and 1 base respectively, with 17 bases between them. Germline assignment: CDR1 SGHNT and CDR2 YYREEE (reference sequence).

The sample holds many counts of this clonotype. This chain connects TRBV7-3 to TRBJ1-1; 9 bases line up with TRBD1. Germline assignment: CDR1 SGHTA and CDR2 FQGTGA. The junction had 6 bases not matched to a gene; V was cut back by 0 bases and J by 1 base. This CDR3 is 17 amino acids long. The CDR3 DNA is TGTGCCAGCAGCTTAACGGGGACAGGGTACCGGAACACTGAAGCTTTCTTT. Protein: CASSLTGTGYRNTEAFF.

Ten or more counts support this clonotype. This rearrangement joins TRBV2 to TRBJ1-2; no reliable D call. Trimming removed 0 bases at V and 4 bases at J, with 6 bases between. CDR1 is SNHLY, CDR2 FYNNEI, per germline. The CDR3 totals 13 residues. CDR3 DNA sequence: TGTGCCAGCAGTGAAGCCAGAATCTATGGCTACACCTTC. This translates into CASSEARIYGYTF. The full variable domain, its missing parts supplied by reference TRBV2 and TRBJ1-2, is EPEVTQTPSHQVTQMGQEVILRCVPISNHLYFYWYRQILGQKVEFLVSFYNNEISEKSEIFDDQFSVERPDGSNFTLKIRSTKLEDSAMYFCASSEARIYGYTFGSGTRLTVV.

This clonotype was seen a handful of times. The CDR3 DNA sequence: TGTGCCAGCAGTTTATACGGGAACACTGAAGCTTTCTTT. This sequence encodes CASSLYGNTEAFF. V and J are TRBV12-3 or TRBV12-4 and TRBJ1-1; the D is unclear. This CDR3 spans 13 amino acids. Trimming shortened V by 2 bases and J by 1 base, and 5 bases separated the two germline ends.

In its sample, this clonotype was seen a few times. The chain carries TRBV9 and TRBJ2-1; no definite D call. Trimming stripped 3 bases from V and 7 bases from J, with 8 bases between. The germline V gene encodes CDR1 SGDLS and CDR2 YYNGEE. The CDR3 length is 12 residues. The CDR3 spells CASSATDNEQFF. DNA for the CDR3: TGTGCCAGCAGCGCGACTGATAATGAGCAGTTCTTC.

There are a few counts of this clonotype. The chain employs TRBV28 and TRBJ1-5; TRBD1 agrees at 7 bases. V was clipped by 5 bases and J by 5 bases; unmatched bases: 6. The CDR3 runs to 14 residues. Germline loops: CDR1 MDHEN, CDR2 SYDVKM. CDR3 in amino acids: CASSLRDSYQPQHF. The CDR3 region has the DNA TGTGCCAGCAGTCTCCGGGACAGTTATCAGCCCCAGCATTTT.

The chain is built from TRBV10-3 and TRBJ2-3; 7 bases are a match to TRBD2. The CDR3 consists of 14 residues. After removal of 0 bases from V and 5 bases from J, the junction contained 2 bases not matched to a gene. Germline-derived CDR1 and CDR2 are ENHRY and SYGVKD. The CDR3 here is CAISESTSEDTQYF. The CDR3 DNA sequence: TGTGCCATCAGTGAGTCCACTAGCGAAGATACGCAGTATTTT.

The chain uses TRBV24-1 and TRBJ2-1, with D tentatively TRBD1 (6 bases). V was clipped by 7 bases and J by 1 base, with 13 bases between them. The CDR3 runs to 15 residues. Germline V gene data show CDR1 as KGHDR and CDR2 as SFDVKD. Written as DNA, the CDR3 is TGTGCCACCAGCGCAAGGGGGATTTCCTACAATGAGCAGTTCTTC. Amino acid sequence: CATSARGISYNEQFF.

This clonotype was seen at least ten times. The J gene is TRBJ2-5, the V gene TRBV12-3 or TRBV12-4; 15 positions agree with TRBD2. CDR3 length: 19 amino acids. The trim removed 5 bases at V and 5 bases at J, leaving 15 bases unmatched. The CDR3 spells CASSAGLAGGLSLGETQYF. CDR3 coding DNA: TGTGCCAGCAGTGCAGGACTAGCGGGAGGGCTATCCTTAGGGGAGACCCAGTACTTC.

There are a few counts of this clonotype. The CDR3 region is CASSSPGLAGKSYEQYF. DNA of the CDR3: TGTGCCAGCAGCTCACCGGGACTAGCGGGAAAATCTTACGAGCAGTACTTC. The V call is TRBV7-8, the J call TRBJ2-7, with 13 bases identical to TRBD2. The V segment lost 4 bases and the J segment 4 bases; nucleotides outside the gene matches: 10. Germline CDR1 and CDR2: SGHVS and FQNEAQ. This CDR3 spans 17 amino acids.

This clonotype showed up just a few times. The V and J genes are TRBV29-1 and TRBJ1-2; maybe TRBD1 (5 bases). This CDR3 contains 11 residues. V was shortened by 4 bases and J by 3 bases, with 6 bases between the two germline ends. Looked up from germline, CDR1 is SQVTM and CDR2 is ANQGSEA. The CDR3 region has the DNA TGCAGCGTTGGGGGGTACTATGGCTACACCTTC. Its translation: CSVGGYYGYTF.

The chain joins TRBV6-6 to TRBJ2-2; D is unresolved. The ends were cut back, 7 bases at V and 6 bases at J, with 9 bases in the middle. The germline V gene encodes CDR1 MNHNY and CDR2 SVGAGI (reference sequence). The CDR3 is 12 residues long. CDR3 sequence: CASTEVSGELFF. CDR3 nucleotides: TGTGCCAGCACTGAGGTTTCCGGGGAGCTGTTTTTT.

At least ten counts were recorded for this clonotype. V is TRBV5-1 and J is TRBJ2-1, with a tentative D call TRBD2 (7 bases). The CDR3 covers 16 residues. Germline values: CDR1 SGHRS, CDR2 YFSETQ. Deletions cut 7 bases from V and 4 bases from J, with 21 bases between. The CDR3 DNA sequence: TGCGCCAGCTCCCTTGGGGGGGCGAGCGATTACAATGAGCAGTTCTTC. Its translation is CASSLGGASDYNEQFF.

This chain links TRBV7-3 with TRBJ2-3; TRBD2 matches at 14 bases. CDR1 and CDR2 (germline): SGHTA, FQGTGA. Trimming cost V 1 base and J 4 bases; bases outside gene matches: 4. The CDR3 extends over 17 amino acids. The CDR3 loop is CASSLRGLAGVPDTQYF. The CDR3 DNA follows: TGTGCCAGCAGCTTAAGGGGACTAGCGGGAGTTCCAGATACGCAGTATTTT.

This clonotype was seen only a few times. V and J are TRBV20-1 and TRBJ2-3; a weak D match, TRBD2 (6 bases). The germline gives CDR1 DFQATT, CDR2 SNEGSKA (reference sequence). This CDR3 has 15 amino acids. V lost 4 bases and J lost 4, with 18 bases in between. The CDR3 here is CSAMGTGVGPDTQYF. CDR3 DNA sequence: TGCAGTGCTATGGGAACGGGAGTGGGGCCAGATACGCAGTATTTT.

This rearrangement joins TRBV28 to TRBJ2-3; D may be TRBD2 (5 bases). Germline lookup yields CDR1 MDHEN and CDR2 SYDVKM. V lost 6 bases, J lost 4 bases, and 17 bases lay in between. The CDR3 length is 15 residues. As DNA, the CDR3 is TGTGCCAGCAGCCCCGCCCTCGGAGGATCAGATACGCAGTATTTT. Translating gives CASSPALGGSDTQYF. Supplemented by reference TRBV28 and TRBJ2-3, the full variable domain reads DVKVTQSSRYLVKRTGEKVFLECVQDMDHENMFWYRQDPGLGLRLIYFSYDVKMKEKGDIPEGYSVSREKKERFSLILESASTNQTSMYLCASSPALGGSDTQYFGPGTRLTVL.

On this clonotype: A much larger clone lies one base from this, so it may be a read error. This sequence joins TRBV20-1 and TRBJ2-1; 8 bases align to TRBD2. Per the germline V gene, CDR1 is DFQATT and CDR2 is SNEGSKA (reference sequence). There are 17 residues in the CDR3. Here the CDR3 DNA reads TGCAGTGCTAGAGATCTCCTGACTAGCGTCACCTACAATGATCAGTTCTTC. Protein product: CSARDLLTSVTYNDQFF.

The table lists this clonotype with a few counts. The rearrangement uses TRBV29-1 and TRBJ2-1, with D unresolved. Trimming stripped 2 bases from V and 7 bases from J, with 6 bases between. This CDR3 has 11 amino acids. Germline V gene data show CDR1 as SQVTM and CDR2 as ANQGSEA. This chain's CDR3 is CSVESPNEQFF. CDR3 sequence (DNA): TGCAGCGTTGAATCCCCTAATGAGCAGTTCTTC.

This clonotype has a count of ten or more. The V gene is TRBV3-1, the J gene TRBJ2-3; the D is unclear. Germline CDR1 LGHDT, CDR2 YNNKEL (reference sequence). Trimming took 0 bases from V and 0 from J, leaving 13 bases between them. This CDR3 has 17 amino acids. CDR3 in DNA: TGTGCCAGCAGCCAAGATGGAGTCATGACTAGCACAGATACGCAGTATTTT. This codes for CASSQDGVMTSTDTQYF.

Details on this clonotype: A much larger clonotype is one base distant, so this may be a read error. The chain recombines TRBV12-3 or TRBV12-4 with TRBJ2-5, with 9 nucleotides matching TRBD2. The CDR3 consists of 15 residues. Unmatched junction bases numbered 12, after V lost 11 bases and J lost 2 bases. This CDR3 is CAAQRGAGGQETQYF. CDR3 in DNA: TGTGCCGCCCAGAGAGGAGCGGGGGGACAAGAGACCCAGTACTTC.

This clonotype was recorded a few times. This chain joins TRBV6-6 and TRBJ1-2, with D possibly TRBD1 on 6 matching bases. The CDR3 totals 14 residues. Germline V CDR1 and CDR2: MNHNY, SVGAGI (reference sequence). The germline V and J ends were trimmed by 0 bases and 4 bases, with 9 bases remaining between them. The CDR3 sequence is CASSYSGTSYGYTF. CDR3 nucleotide sequence: TGTGCCAGCAGTTACTCTGGGACAAGCTATGGCTACACCTTC.

Points on this clonotype: A read error may account for a junction end that differs from germline. This rearrangement joins TRBV3-1 to TRBJ1-1, with a possible D match to TRBD1 (5 bases). The CDR3 loop spans 14 amino acids. The germline V gene encodes CDR1 LGHDT and CDR2 YNNKEL (reference sequence). CDR3 amino acids: CVSSQVGASTEAFF. CDR3 sequence (DNA): TGTGTCAGCAGCCAAGTTGGGGCGAGTACTGAAGCTTTCTTT.

This clonotype occurred a few times. The rearrangement links TRBV5-1 to TRBJ2-7, with TRBD2 matching over 14 bases. The CDR3 length is 17 residues. V trimming: 4 bases; J trimming: 2 bases; junction bases outside the gene matches: 8. Germline V gives CDR1 SGHRS, CDR2 YFSETQ. CDR3 loop: CASSVGTSGSMTYEQYF. CDR3 nucleotides: TGCGCCAGCAGCGTCGGGACTAGCGGGAGCATGACCTACGAGCAGTACTTC.

A few counts support this clonotype. CDR3 residues: CASSPEDGAGANVLTF. Written as DNA, the CDR3 is TGTGCCAGCAGTCCCGAGGACGGCGCTGGGGCCAACGTCCTGACTTTC. The chain combines TRBV6-1 with TRBJ2-6, with no clear D. V lost 5 bases, J lost 2 bases, and 13 bases lay in between. The germline V gene has CDR1 MNHNS and CDR2 SASEGT. The CDR3 covers 16 residues.

A few counts support this clonotype. This chain's CDR3 is CSGKNRGYNSPLHF. DNA of the CDR3: TGCAGTGGTAAAAACAGGGGATATAATTCACCCCTCCACTTT. The V and J genes are TRBV20-1 and TRBJ1-6; 7 bases match TRBD1. V shed 7 bases and J 4 bases; nucleotides not matched to a gene: 7. The germline CDR1 and CDR2 sequences are DFQATT and SNEGSKA (reference sequence). This CDR3 is built from 14 residues.

A few counts support this clonotype. This chain links TRBV28 with TRBJ1-3; D remains unclear. The CDR3 loop spans 14 amino acids. Germline loops: CDR1 MDHEN, CDR2 SYDVKM. V lost 7 bases, J lost 6 bases, and 16 bases lay in between. CDR3 nucleotide sequence: TGTGCCAGCAATCTGGCCCCGGGTGAAAACACCATATATTTT. Its protein product is CASNLAPGENTIYF.

The gene calls are TRBV6-5 and TRBJ2-3, with TRBD2 identical over 15 bases. The CDR3 runs to 15 residues. V shed 4 bases, J shed 6 bases, and the junction held 2 bases outside the gene matches. Germline assignment: CDR1 MNHEY and CDR2 SVGAGI. As DNA, the CDR3 is TGTGCCAGCAGTTCCGGGACTAGCGGGAGGGATACGCAGTATTTT. This encodes CASSSGTSGRDTQYF.

The chain joins TRBV6-1 to TRBJ2-7, with 7 bases that match TRBD1. J was trimmed by 6 bases and V by 4 bases; bases with no gene match: 9. The CDR3 spans 14 residues. The germline CDR1 and CDR2 sequences are MNHNS and SASEGT. The CDR3 region is CASSGTGWSGEQYF. CDR3 in DNA: TGTGCCAGCAGTGGGACAGGATGGTCAGGCGAGCAGTACTTC.

This clonotype was picked up many times. The V and J genes are TRBV13 and TRBJ2-7; 7 bases fit TRBD1. Germline-derived CDR1 and CDR2 are PRHDT and FYEKMQ (reference sequence). CDR3 length equals 14 residues. V trimming: 3 bases; J trimming: 6 bases; junction bases outside the gene matches: 8. In DNA, the CDR3 is TGTGCCAGCAGCTTGGTGACAGGGACCTTCGAGCAGTACTTC. Amino acid sequence: CASSLVTGTFEQYF.

This clonotype was seen only a few times. The J gene is TRBJ2-7, the V gene TRBV12-3 or TRBV12-4, with 9 bases lining up with TRBD1. After removal of 4 bases from V and 1 base from J, the junction contained 5 bases not matched to a gene. This CDR3 comprises 15 residues. The DNA for the CDR3 is TGTGCCAGCAGTTCCCGGGACAGGGCGTCCTACGAGCAGTACTTC. This sequence encodes CASSSRDRASYEQYF.